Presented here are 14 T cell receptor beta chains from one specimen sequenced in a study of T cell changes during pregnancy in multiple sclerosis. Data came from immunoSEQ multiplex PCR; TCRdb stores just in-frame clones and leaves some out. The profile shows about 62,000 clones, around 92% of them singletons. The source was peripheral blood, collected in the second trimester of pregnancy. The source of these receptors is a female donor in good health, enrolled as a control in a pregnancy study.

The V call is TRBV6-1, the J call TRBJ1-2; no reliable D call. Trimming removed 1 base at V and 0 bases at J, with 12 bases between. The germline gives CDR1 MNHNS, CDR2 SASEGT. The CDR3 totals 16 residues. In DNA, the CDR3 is TGTGCCAGCAGTGAAGATCCAGACAAACCTAACTATGGCTACACCTTC. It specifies CASSEDPDKPNYGYTF.

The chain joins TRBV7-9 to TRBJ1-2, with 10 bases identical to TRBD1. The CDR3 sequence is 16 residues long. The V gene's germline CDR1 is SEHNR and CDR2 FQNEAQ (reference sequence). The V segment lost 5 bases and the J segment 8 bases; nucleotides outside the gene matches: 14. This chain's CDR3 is CASSHRSGQGEKGYTF. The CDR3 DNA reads TGTGCCAGCAGCCACAGATCAGGACAGGGGGAGAAGGGCTACACCTTC.

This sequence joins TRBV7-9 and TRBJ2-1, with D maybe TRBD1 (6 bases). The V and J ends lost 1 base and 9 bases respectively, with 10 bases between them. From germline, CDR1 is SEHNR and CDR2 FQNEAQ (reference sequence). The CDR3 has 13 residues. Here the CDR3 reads CASSLVLGGEQFF. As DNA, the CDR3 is TGTGCCAGCAGCTTAGTCCTAGGGGGTGAGCAGTTCTTC.

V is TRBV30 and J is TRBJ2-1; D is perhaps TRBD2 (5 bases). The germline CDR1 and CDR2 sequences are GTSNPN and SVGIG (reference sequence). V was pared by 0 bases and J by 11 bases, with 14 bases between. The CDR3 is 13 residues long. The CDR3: CAWSVGGMTKQFF. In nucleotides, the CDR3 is TGTGCCTGGAGTGTAGGAGGTATGACCAAGCAGTTCTTC.

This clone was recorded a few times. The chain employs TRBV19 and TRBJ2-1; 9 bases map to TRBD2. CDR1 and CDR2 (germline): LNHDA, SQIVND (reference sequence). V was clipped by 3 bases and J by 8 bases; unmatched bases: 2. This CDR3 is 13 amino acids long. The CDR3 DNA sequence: TGTGCCAGTAGTATGGGACTAGCTGATGAGCAGTTCTTC. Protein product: CASSMGLADEQFF.

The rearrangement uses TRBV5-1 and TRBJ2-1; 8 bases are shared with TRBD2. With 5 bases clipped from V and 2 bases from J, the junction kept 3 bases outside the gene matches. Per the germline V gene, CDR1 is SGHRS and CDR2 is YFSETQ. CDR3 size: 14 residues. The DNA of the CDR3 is TGCGCCAGCAGTAGCGGGGTCACCTACAATGAGCAGTTCTTC. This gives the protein CASSSGVTYNEQFF.

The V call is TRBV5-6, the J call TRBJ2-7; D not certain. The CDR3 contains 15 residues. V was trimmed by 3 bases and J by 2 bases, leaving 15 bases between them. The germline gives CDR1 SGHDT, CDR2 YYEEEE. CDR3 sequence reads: CASSSFSVVPYEQYF. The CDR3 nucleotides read TGTGCCAGCAGCTCCTTCAGTGTTGTTCCCTACGAGCAGTACTTC.

The CDR3 sequence is CATWGGTYNEQFF. The DNA for the CDR3 is TGTGCCACCTGGGGGGGAACCTACAATGAGCAGTTCTTC. The gene calls are TRBV2 and TRBJ2-1, with 7 bases matching TRBD2. This CDR3 is 13 amino acids long. The germline gives CDR1 SNHLY, CDR2 FYNNEI. Germline trimming cut 10 bases from V and 2 bases from J; bases unmatched to any gene: 5.

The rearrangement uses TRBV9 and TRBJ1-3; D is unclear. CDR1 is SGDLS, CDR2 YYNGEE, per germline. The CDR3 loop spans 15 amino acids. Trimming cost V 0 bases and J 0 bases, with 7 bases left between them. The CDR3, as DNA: TGTGCCAGCAGCGTAGGCGGGAACTCTGGAAACACCATATATTTT. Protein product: CASSVGGNSGNTIYF.

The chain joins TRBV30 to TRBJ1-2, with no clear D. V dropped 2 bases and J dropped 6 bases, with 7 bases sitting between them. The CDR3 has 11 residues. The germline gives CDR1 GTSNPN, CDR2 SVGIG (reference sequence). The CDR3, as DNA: TGTGCCTGGAGTCAGAAGAATGGCTACACCTTC. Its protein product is CAWSQKNGYTF. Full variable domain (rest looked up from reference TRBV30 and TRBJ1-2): SQTIHQWPATLVQPVGSPLSLECTVEGTSNPNLYWYRQAAGRGLQLLFYSVGIGQISSEVPQNLSASRPQDRQFILSSKKLLLSDSGFYLCAWSQKNGYTFGSGTRLTVV.

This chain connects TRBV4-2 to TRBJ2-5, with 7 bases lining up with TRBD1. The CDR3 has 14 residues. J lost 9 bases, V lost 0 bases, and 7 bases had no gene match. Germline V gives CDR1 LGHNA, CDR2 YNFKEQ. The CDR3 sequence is CASSQDWPQGAQYF. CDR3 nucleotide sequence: TGTGCCAGCAGCCAAGATTGGCCCCAGGGGGCCCAGTACTTC.

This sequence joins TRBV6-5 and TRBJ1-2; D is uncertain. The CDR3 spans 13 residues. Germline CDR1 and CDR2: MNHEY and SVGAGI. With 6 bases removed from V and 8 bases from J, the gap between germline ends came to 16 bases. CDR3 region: CASSPKRLGGYTF. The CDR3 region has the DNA TGTGCCAGCAGCCCAAAGCGGTTGGGGGGCTACACCTTC.

CDR3 in DNA: TGTGCCAGCGTTGACAGGTCCTCTGGAAACACCATATATTTT. Amino acids: CASVDRSSGNTIYF. This sequence joins TRBV19 and TRBJ1-3, with D perhaps TRBD1 (6 bases). CDR3 size: 14 residues. V lost 9 bases and J lost 0, with 12 bases in between. Germline V gives CDR1 LNHDA, CDR2 SQIVND (reference sequence). Drawing the rest from reference TRBV19 and TRBJ1-3, the complete variable domain is DGGITQSPKYLFRKEGQNVTLSCEQNLNHDAMYWYRQDPGQGLRLIYYSQIVNDFQKGDIAEGYSVSREKKESFPLTVTSAQKNPTAFYLCASVDRSSGNTIYFGEGSWLTVV.

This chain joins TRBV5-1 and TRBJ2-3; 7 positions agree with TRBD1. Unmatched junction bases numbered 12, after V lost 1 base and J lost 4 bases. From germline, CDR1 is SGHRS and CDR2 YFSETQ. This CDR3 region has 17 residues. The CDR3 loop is CASSLLQGSPTPDTQYF. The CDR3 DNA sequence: TGCGCCAGCAGCTTGCTACAGGGGTCCCCCACTCCAGATACGCAGTATTTT.